The next 32 T cell receptor beta chains were all read from a single sample in a study of blood T cell repertoires in COVID-19. Assay: immunoSEQ multiplex PCR; the TCRdb copy retains only in-frame clones and omits some. The sample has more than 45,000 clones; roughly 87% are singletons. The source material was peripheral blood. The receptors were sampled from a woman of 80 years or more with COVID-19, enrolled during active disease.

V usage is TRBV7-3 and J usage is TRBJ2-5; the match to TRBD2 covers 8 bases. The CDR3 covers 15 residues. Germline-derived CDR1 and CDR2 are SGHTA and FQGTGA. V lost 6 bases and J lost 1; bases outside the gene matches: 7. The CDR3 DNA reads TGTGCCAGCAGTTACCTTAGCGGGGTCCAAGAGACCCAGTACTTC. This gives the protein CASSYLSGVQETQYF. Drawing the rest from reference TRBV7-3 and TRBJ2-5, the complete variable domain is GAGVSQTPSNKVTEKGKYVELRCDPISGHTALYWYRQSLGQGPEFLIYFQGTGAADDSGLPNDRFFAVRPEGSVSTLKIQRTERGDSAVYLCASSYLSGVQETQYFGPGTRLLVL.

This clone has a handful of counts. This sequence joins TRBV2 and TRBJ1-2; D perhaps matches TRBD1 (6 bases). The CDR3 sequence is 15 residues long. Germline loops: CDR1 SNHLY, CDR2 FYNNEI. The V and J ends lost 3 bases and 0 bases respectively, with 11 bases between them. DNA for the CDR3: TGTGCCAGCAGTGAGGGGGGGACAACTAACTATGGCTACACCTTC. Amino acid sequence: CASSEGGTTNYGYTF.

The chain links TRBV25-1 to TRBJ1-1; the D is unclear. Trimming pared 4 bases from V and 1 base from J, leaving 10 bases between. CDR1 and CDR2 (germline): MGHDK, SYGVNS. The CDR3 totals 14 residues. DNA for the CDR3: TGTGCCAGCAGTGGTGGAGGGTGGAACACTGAAGCTTTCTTT. This codes for CASSGGGWNTEAFF.

The J gene is TRBJ1-2, the V gene TRBV19; TRBD1 agrees at 10 bases. The V gene end was trimmed by 6 bases and the J gene end by 7 bases; junction bases not matched to a gene: 11. Germline-derived CDR1 and CDR2 are LNHDA and SQIVND (reference sequence). The CDR3 has 15 amino acids. CDR3 nucleotides: TGTGCCAGTAGGCCTCCGGGACAGGGGACGGTTGGCTACACCTTC. Protein product: CASRPPGQGTVGYTF.

This clone showed up just a few times. J is TRBJ2-5 and V is TRBV27, with TRBD2 matching over 14 bases. CDR1 is MNHEY, CDR2 SMNVEV, per germline (reference sequence). With V trimmed by 6 bases and J by 2 bases, 5 bases remained unmatched. The CDR3 has 16 residues. The CDR3 here is CASSPGLAGVQETQYF. CDR3 nucleotides: TGTGCCAGCAGCCCGGGACTAGCGGGGGTTCAAGAGACCCAGTACTTC.

This chain connects TRBV3-1 (or the pseudogene TRBV3-2) to TRBJ2-4; D not certain. There are 15 residues in the CDR3. Between the trimmed V and J ends, which lost 4 bases and 9 bases, there was a span of 19 bases. Germline CDR1 reads LGHDT; CDR2 reads YNNKEL (reference sequence). The CDR3 is CASSPSGRPEAIQYF. The DNA for the CDR3 is TGTGCCAGCAGCCCCTCAGGCAGACCGGAAGCCATTCAGTACTTC.

V is TRBV4-1 and J is TRBJ2-3; D is undetermined. This CDR3 is 14 amino acids long. The germline CDR1 and CDR2 sequences are MGHRA and YSYEKL. V was clipped by 3 bases and J by 5 bases, with 12 bases between them. CDR3 coding DNA: TGCGCCAGCAGCCACGAGATACTTGGAGATACGCAGTATTTT. This gives the protein CASSHEILGDTQYF.

The chain joins TRBV2 to TRBJ1-1; weak D call: TRBD1 (6 bases). Germline V gene sequence: CDR1 SNHLY, CDR2 FYNNEI. Trimming stripped 5 bases from V and 4 bases from J, with 17 bases between. This CDR3 comprises 15 residues. This chain's CDR3 is CASSPQGSGATEAFF. The CDR3 nucleotides are TGTGCCAGCAGTCCTCAAGGGTCAGGGGCCACTGAAGCTTTCTTT.

The chain uses TRBV5-1 and TRBJ1-2; unclear D gene. Trimming cost V 0 bases and J 0 bases, with 6 bases left between them. The CDR3 runs 14 residues. Looked up from germline, CDR1 is SGHRS and CDR2 is YFSETQ. CDR3 in DNA: TGCGCCAGCAGCTTGGACAGTACTAACTATGGCTACACCTTC. Protein sequence: CASSLDSTNYGYTF.

CDR3 amino acids: CASSFSGLNSPLHF. CDR3 nucleotide sequence: TGTGCCAGCAGCTTTTCGGGACTAAATTCACCCCTCCACTTT. The chain uses TRBV5-6 and TRBJ1-6; tentative D call: TRBD1 (5 bases). CDR3 length: 14 amino acids. V lost 2 bases to trimming and J lost 7 bases, with 10 bases between them. Per germline, CDR1 SGHDT and CDR2 YYEEEE. Filled out from reference TRBV5-6 and TRBJ1-6, the complete variable domain reads DAGVTQSPTHLIKTRGQQVTLRCSPKSGHDTVSWYQQALGQGPQFIFQYYEEEERQRGNFPDRFSGHQFPNYSSELNVNALLLGDSALYLCASSFSGLNSPLHFGNGTRLTVT.

The genes are TRBV5-1 and TRBJ1-1; 7 bases align to TRBD1. V lost 5 bases and J lost 5; bases outside the gene matches: 6. This CDR3 spans 13 amino acids. CDR1 SGHRS and CDR2 YFSETQ come from the germline V gene. The CDR3 DNA reads as TGCGCCAGCAGTTCAGGGGGATCGACTGAAGCTTTCTTT. Its translation: CASSSGGSTEAFF.

J is TRBJ1-1 and V is TRBV18, with TRBD1 identical over 10 bases. CDR1 and CDR2 from the germline V gene are KGHSH and LQKENI. The CDR3 totals 16 residues. After removal of 2 bases from V and 2 bases from J, the junction contained 5 bases not matched to a gene. This CDR3 is CASSPRKTGGNTEAFF. DNA for the CDR3: TGTGCCAGCTCACCAAGGAAGACAGGGGGCAACACTGAAGCTTTCTTT.

This chain connects TRBV11-2 to TRBJ2-7; 8 nucleotides line up with TRBD2. Germline trimming cut 1 base from V and 4 bases from J; bases unmatched to any gene: 6. CDR1 SGHAT and CDR2 FQNNGV come from the germline V gene. There are 15 residues in the CDR3. Here the CDR3 DNA reads TGTGCCAGCAGCTTAGCGGGGGGGCCCGGGTACGAGCAGTACTTC. This codes for CASSLAGGPGYEQYF.

The rearrangement uses TRBV3-1 (or the pseudogene TRBV3-2) and TRBJ2-2, with 10 bases aligning to TRBD1. This CDR3 comprises 16 residues. J lost 5 bases, V lost 4 bases, and 7 bases had no gene match. Germline V gene lookup returns CDR1 LGHDT and CDR2 YNNKEL (reference sequence). CDR3 DNA: TGTGCCAGCAGCCGCAGACAGGGGGCAGGGACCGGGGAGCTGTTTTTT. Translated, it gives CASSRRQGAGTGELFF.

The chain employs TRBV7-9 and TRBJ2-7; 8 nucleotides agree with TRBD1. V lost 3 bases and J lost 1; bases outside the gene matches: 2. Germline V gene lookup returns CDR1 SEHNR and CDR2 FQNEAQ (reference sequence). The CDR3 spans 14 residues. This CDR3 is CASSFGTGSYEQYF. In DNA, the CDR3 is TGTGCCAGCAGCTTCGGGACAGGATCCTACGAGCAGTACTTC.

This chain joins TRBV18 and TRBJ2-2; 10 bases match TRBD2. The CDR3 runs to 16 residues. The germline V gene encodes CDR1 KGHSH and CDR2 LQKENI. Losses at the gene ends were 2 bases for V and 4 bases for J; bases not matched to a gene: 4. The CDR3 reads CASSPSASGGTGELFF. The CDR3 DNA follows: TGTGCCAGCTCACCATCGGCTAGCGGGGGCACCGGGGAGCTGTTTTTT.

The chain carries TRBV27 and TRBJ2-7; TRBD2 is a possible D gene (6 bases). Germline CDR1 MNHEY, CDR2 SMNVEV (reference sequence). The CDR3 is made up of 14 amino acids. V dropped 6 bases and J dropped 5 bases, with 17 bases sitting between them. The CDR3, as DNA: TGTGCCAGCAGCCCGCGGGGCCTCGGCAACGAGCAGTACTTC. Translated, it gives CASSPRGLGNEQYF.

The chain couples TRBV6-5 to TRBJ1-2; D uncertain. Germline V gives CDR1 MNHEY, CDR2 SVGAGI. The CDR3 consists of 15 residues. V gave up 4 bases and J gave up 5 bases, with 17 bases separating them. Written as DNA, the CDR3 is TGTGCCAGCAGTTCCGAAGGACTGGGAGCTTATGGCTACACCTTC. Translating gives CASSSEGLGAYGYTF.

V and J are TRBV6-5 and TRBJ2-2; 10 positions match TRBD1. J lost 6 bases, V lost 9 bases, and 4 bases had no gene match. The CDR3 loop spans 13 amino acids. Per germline, CDR1 MNHEY and CDR2 SVGAGI. This CDR3 is CASRDRGSGELFF. As DNA, the CDR3 is TGTGCCAGTAGGGACAGGGGATCCGGGGAGCTGTTTTTT.

The chain carries TRBV7-2 and TRBJ2-3; 8 bases are a match to TRBD2. The germline CDR1 and CDR2 sequences are SGHTA and FQGNSA. Trimming removed 1 base from V and 0 bases from J; junction bases left unmatched: 3. The CDR3 covers 16 residues. CDR3 amino acids: CASSLVASGSTDTQYF. The DNA of the CDR3 is TGTGCCAGCAGCTTAGTGGCTAGCGGGAGCACAGATACGCAGTATTTT.

V gene TRBV2 combines with J gene TRBJ1-2, with 8 positions matching TRBD1. The CDR3 spans 14 residues. The V segment lost 2 bases and the J segment 4 bases; nucleotides outside the gene matches: 3. CDR1 is SNHLY and CDR2 is FYNNEI in the germline V gene. Here the CDR3 reads CASSEQGAGYGYTF. DNA for the CDR3: TGTGCCAGCAGTGAACAGGGGGCCGGCTATGGCTACACCTTC.

With regard to this clone: The junction does not match germline at one end; this may be a read error. J is TRBJ1-6 and V is TRBV5-1; 9 nucleotides agree with TRBD1. The CDR3 consists of 14 residues. CDR1 and CDR2 from the germline V gene are SGHRS and YFSETQ. CDR3 protein: CASSPGTGNSPLHF. CDR3 DNA: TGCGCCAGCAGCCCCGGGACAGGGAATTCCCCCCTCCACTTT. Looking up the rest from reference TRBV5-1 and TRBJ1-6 gives the full variable domain: KAGVTQTPRYLIKTRGQQVTLSCSPISGHRSVSWYQQTPGQGLQFLFEYFSETQRNKGNFPGRFSGRQFSNSRSEMNVSTLELGDSALYLCASSPGTGNSPLHFGNGTRLTVT.

V is TRBV6-2 or TRBV6-3 and J is TRBJ1-1, with TRBD1 matching 10 bases. The CDR3 consists of 16 residues. Germline CDR1 MNHEY, CDR2 SVGEGT. V was clipped by 6 bases and J by 10 bases; unmatched bases: 17. CDR3 coding DNA: TGTGCCAGCAGCCTTAGAACCACGGGACAGGGGACCGCAGCTTTCTTT. Amino acid sequence: CASSLRTTGQGTAAFF.

This chain connects TRBV6-5 to TRBJ1-5; D is ambiguous. Germline V lookup: CDR1 MNHEY, CDR2 SVGAGI. The CDR3 has 16 amino acids. Trimming shortened V by 0 bases and J by 2 bases, and 11 bases separated the two germline ends. CDR3 DNA sequence: TGTGCCAGCAGTTACTCGACGCCGGGAGGCAATCAGCCCCAGCATTTT. Translated: CASSYSTPGGNQPQHF.

This clone was detected only once. The chain employs TRBV20-1 and TRBJ1-1, with 9 bases that match TRBD1. Germline V gene data show CDR1 as DFQATT and CDR2 as SNEGSKA (reference sequence). This CDR3 region has 15 residues. V lost 3 bases to trimming and J lost 4 bases; unmatched junction nucleotides: 9. Here the CDR3 reads CSASPQGARGTEAFF. CDR3 coding DNA: TGCAGTGCTAGTCCACAGGGGGCTAGAGGCACTGAAGCTTTCTTT.

The V gene is TRBV6-1, the J gene TRBJ1-4; possibly TRBD1 for D (5 bases). The V end lost 3 bases, the J end lost 6 bases, and 8 bases lay between the germline ends. The germline V gene has CDR1 MNHNS and CDR2 SASEGT. CDR3 size: 13 residues. In DNA, the CDR3 is TGTGCCAGCAGTGACAGGGTCTATGAAAAACTGTTTTTT. Protein product: CASSDRVYEKLFF.

V is TRBV7-9 and J is TRBJ2-1; possible D gene TRBD1, 6 bases. This CDR3 spans 16 amino acids. CDR1 and CDR2 (germline): SEHNR, FQNEAQ (reference sequence). V shed 4 bases and J shed 0 bases, with 13 bases lying between them. CDR3 loop: CASSSDSPSSYNEQFF. The CDR3 DNA sequence: TGTGCCAGCAGCTCGGACAGCCCTAGCTCCTACAATGAGCAGTTCTTC.

V is TRBV5-1 and J is TRBJ2-7, with 10 nucleotides matching TRBD1. The CDR3 totals 15 residues. The germline V gene has CDR1 SGHRS and CDR2 YFSETQ. V dropped 2 bases and J dropped 7; count of bases not matched to a gene: 9. The CDR3 nucleotides are TGCGCCAGCAGCTTTCGGACAGGGGGGACCCGGGAGCAGTACTTC. Encoded protein: CASSFRTGGTREQYF.

The chain employs TRBV9 and TRBJ2-1; D perhaps matches TRBD2 (6 bases). This CDR3 comprises 15 residues. CDR1 and CDR2 (germline): SGDLS, YYNGEE. Trimming cost V 3 bases and J 4 bases, with 14 bases left between them. The CDR3, as DNA: TGTGCCAGCAGCGGCGAGGGCGGGGCGTACAATGAGCAGTTCTTC. This translates into CASSGEGGAYNEQFF.

The rearrangement joins TRBV7-9 to TRBJ2-1; 9 positions match TRBD1. This CDR3 region has 16 residues. Trimming took 6 bases from V and 7 from J; bases not matched to a gene: 13. Germline V gene lookup returns CDR1 SEHNR and CDR2 FQNEAQ (reference sequence). The CDR3, as DNA: TGTGCCAGCAGGCGCCCCCCGGGACAGGGTAGGAATGAGCAGTTCTTC. Encoded protein: CASRRPPGQGRNEQFF.

The chain couples TRBV25-1 to TRBJ2-5, with 11 bases matching TRBD1. The V gene end was trimmed by 4 bases and the J gene end by 0 bases; junction bases not matched to a gene: 1. The CDR3 has 15 residues. CDR1 MGHDK and CDR2 SYGVNS come from the germline V gene. The CDR3 region is CASSGDRGYQETQYF. CDR3 in DNA: TGTGCCAGCAGTGGGGACAGGGGGTACCAAGAGACCCAGTACTTC.

This chain links TRBV5-1 with TRBJ2-3; possible D gene TRBD2, 5 bases. Germline CDR1 SGHRS, CDR2 YFSETQ. The CDR3 is 17 residues long. V gave up 1 base and J gave up 1 base, with 16 bases separating them. The CDR3: CASSLTSGLAGTDTQYF. CDR3 DNA: TGCGCCAGCAGCTTGACGTCGGGTCTAGCAGGCACAGATACGCAGTATTTT.